This T cell receptor (beta chain) was profiled in a study of high-grade serous ovarian cancer treatment subgroups (dated by TCRdb to the early 2020s). With regard to the full study: A mean of roughly 14,000 reads and 7,500 or so unique TCR beta rearrangements per sample was generated by sequencing. The roughly 30-patient cohort included roughly ten patients with no residual disease after primary surgery (R0), roughly ten excellent NACT responders, and roughly ten poor NACT responders. One primary tumor sample and two metastatic tumor samples were contributed by each patient, so that approximately 99 samples were obtained in total. The study examined TCR beta repertoires in high-grade serous ovarian cancer patients who were grouped under a laparoscopic triage algorithm by complete gross resection or by neoadjuvant chemotherapy response.

Worth noting for this clone: It lacks a known antigen. Nothing much larger sits one base from this clone, and base qualities are not available.

Overall results and qualifications from the work: Tumors from the same patient had repertoire similarity ranging from about 0.095 to 0.85, while tumors from different patients showed almost no similarity. TCR repertoire analyses were focused on CDR3, and CDR1 and CDR2 were not analyzed. Because bulk tumor TCR sequencing provided no spatial information, insight into HGSC tumor complexity and diversity was limited. TCR clonal relatedness correlated positively with neoantigen level and, by trend, with copy number variation and mutation load from whole-genome sequencing.

The tumor samples were collected prior to definitive surgery or chemotherapy. Genomic DNA extraction was performed by the MD Anderson Biospecimen Extraction Resource, and TCR sequencing was carried out by the MD Anderson Cancer Genomics Laboratory. The approximately 100 tumor samples were subjected to high-throughput TCR profiling using ImmunoSEQ. The paper's data handling went like this. Repertoire diversity metrics included richness (unique productive sequences), clonality, evenness and relatedness; Bhattacharyya coefficient assessed similarity between samples. Conclusions stayed consistent in a sensitivity analysis that left out TCRs with fewer than two reads. TCRdb mirrors the immuneACCESS table, restricted to in-frame sequences. Some clones are absent from its copies; in checked studies, under half trace to an unresolved V gene, and the reason for the others is unknown. V and J calls and clone size are those listed in that table; D and trimming were worked out from the DNA. The sample yields some 15,000 clones; 80% to 90% were counted once. The ten top clones hold 5.5% to 8% of the sample.

V and J are truncated by 2 bases and 3 bases respectively, leaving an intervening sequence of 8 bases. There are 14 amino acids in the CDR3, from cysteine to phenylalanine inclusive. The retained sequence is limited to the CDR3, 42 bases, with the frame set at the first base. The CDR1 and CDR2 encoded by the germline V gene are SGDLS and YYNGEE. The V and J segments used are TRBV9 and TRBJ2-2; the D gene is unclear. The sample comprised tumor tissue. The source of this sequence is a human donor with high-grade serous ovarian cancer. The nucleotides are TGTGCCAGCAGCGTGCAGGAGTACACCGGGGAGCTGTTTTTT. The resulting protein is CASSVQEYTGELFF.